The rows below give T cell receptor beta chains drawn from one sample of a study of spatial heterogeneity in lung cancer. MiXCR, run by TCRdb on the 5' RACE reads, gives a single entry per CDR3 protein. The data show more than 95,000 distinct CDR3 sequences, 9.5% to 15% seen once. Source: PBMCs, taken at follow-up. These receptors were obtained from a male donor with early-stage non-small cell lung cancer. Both conserved end residues are part of each CDR3. The order of the fields is V gene, D gene, J gene, clone size, CDR3 protein, CDR3 DNA. D genes are given only for firm matches. Clone size, where shown, is once, few, many, or a class for clones that have expanded.

>TRBV14|TRBD1|TRBJ1-6|few
CASRQDRGRSPLHF
TGTGCCAGCAGGCAGGACAGGGGGCGATCACCCCTCCACTTT
>TRBV5-1|NA|TRBJ2-7|many
CASSLAVSGPGEQYF
TGCGCCAGCAGCTTGGCCGTCTCAGGGCCGGGGGAGCAGTACTTC
>TRBV10-1|NA|TRBJ2-6|NA
CASRGTRLGANVLTF
TGCGCCAGCAGGGGGACACGCCTAGGAGCCAACGTCCTGACTTTC
>TRBV27|NA|TRBJ1-1|many
CASSLSRANTEAFF
TGTGCCAGCAGTTTATCTAGGGCGAACACTGAAGCTTTCTTT
>TRBV4-1|TRBD1|TRBJ1-2|NA
CASSQDGTGARPLYGYTF
TGCGCCAGCAGCCAAGATGGGACAGGGGCTCGACCCCTCTATGGCTACACCTTC
>TRBV20-1|NA|TRBJ1-6|few
CSAQTGYNSPLHF
TGCAGTGCTCAGACAGGCTATAATTCACCCCTCCACTTT
>TRBV9|TRBD2|TRBJ2-5|NA
CASQQGGGQETQYF
TGTGCCAGCCAGCAAGGCGGGGGTCAAGAGACCCAGTACTTC
>TRBV11-2|NA|TRBJ2-7|many
CASSYLGRAAYEQYF
TGTGCCAGCAGCTACTTGGGTAGGGCAGCCTACGAGCAGTACTTC
>TRBV7-6|NA|TRBJ2-3|NA
CASSFWDRAETQYF
TGTGCCAGCAGCTTCTGGGACCGGGCGGAGACGCAGTATTTT
>TRBV20-1|NA|TRBJ1-2|many
CSAGRVGFDYGYTF
TGCAGTGCGGGACGAGTAGGGTTTGACTATGGCTACACCTTC
>TRBV10-3|NA|TRBJ1-3|NA
CATIRGTGNTIYF
TGTGCCACAATACGGGGTACTGGAAACACCATATATTTT
>TRBV20-1|NA|TRBJ2-1|many
CRPGYITNEQFF
TGCAGACCGGGATACATCACAAATGAGCAGTTCTTC
>TRBV3-1|TRBD1|TRBJ2-7|few
CASSNRQGSEQYF
TGTGCCAGCAGCAATCGACAGGGATCCGAGCAGTACTTC
>TRBV7-2|NA|TRBJ2-1|few
CASSLEVGYEQFF
TGTGCCAGCAGCTTAGAGGTGGGCTATGAGCAGTTCTTC
>TRBV19|TRBD1|TRBJ1-5|NA
CASSLGQGISPQHF
TGTGCCAGTAGTCTTGGACAGGGTATTTCGCCCCAGCATTTT
>TRBV4-1|NA|TRBJ2-2|many
CASSLDSANTGELFF
TGCGCCAGCAGTCTCGACAGTGCGAACACCGGGGAGCTGTTTTTT
>TRBV7-2|TRBD2|TRBJ2-1|once
CASSLFPSGGADEQFF
TGTGCCAGCAGCTTATTTCCTAGCGGGGGGGCAGATGAGCAGTTCTTC
>TRBV6-5|NA|TRBJ2-7|many
CASGTAYEQYF
TGTGCCAGCGGAACAGCCTACGAGCAGTACTTC
>TRBV3-1|NA|TRBJ2-1|few
CASSRTPNEQFF
TGTGCCAGCAGCCGGACTCCTAATGAGCAGTTCTTC
>TRBV7-2|NA|TRBJ2-5|NA
CASSLRAGPQAAQYF
TGTGCCAGCAGCTTAAGGGCGGGGCCCCAAGCGGCCCAGTACTTC
>TRBV30|NA|TRBJ2-1|many
CAWSRGLSNEQFF
TGTGCCTGGAGCCGAGGGTTATCCAATGAGCAGTTCTTC
>TRBV2|TRBD2|TRBJ2-1|many
CASSDERGAYNEQFF
TGTGCCAGCAGTGACGAGCGGGGGGCCTACAATGAGCAGTTCTTC
>TRBV5-1|NA|TRBJ2-7|NA
CASPWIYEQYF
TGCGCCAGCCCCTGGATCTACGAGCAGTACTTC
>TRBV29-1|NA|TRBJ2-7|few
CSVQDGPYEQYF
TGCAGCGTCCAGGACGGTCCCTACGAGCAGTACTTC
>TRBV7-6|NA|TRBJ2-3|few
CASSFADSYTDTQYF
TGTGCCAGCAGCTTTGCCGACAGTTACACAGATACGCAGTATTTT
>TRBV3-1|TRBD2|TRBJ2-2|many
CASSLSGGGHRELFF
TGTGCCAGCAGCCTTAGCGGGGGAGGACACCGGGAGCTGTTTTTT
>TRBV18|NA|TRBJ2-1|NA
CASSPRGPTHSYNEQFF
TGTGCCAGCTCACCACGGGGACCGACCCACTCCTACAATGAGCAGTTCTTC
>TRBV5-6|NA|TRBJ1-6|many
CASSLTGTPRYNSPLHF
TGTGCCAGCAGTTTAACCGGGACACCGAGATATAATTCACCCCTCCACTTT
>TRBV6-1|TRBD1|TRBJ2-1|NA
CASKSTGTGGTEQFF
TGTGCCAGCAAATCTACCGGGACAGGGGGCACTGAGCAGTTCTTC